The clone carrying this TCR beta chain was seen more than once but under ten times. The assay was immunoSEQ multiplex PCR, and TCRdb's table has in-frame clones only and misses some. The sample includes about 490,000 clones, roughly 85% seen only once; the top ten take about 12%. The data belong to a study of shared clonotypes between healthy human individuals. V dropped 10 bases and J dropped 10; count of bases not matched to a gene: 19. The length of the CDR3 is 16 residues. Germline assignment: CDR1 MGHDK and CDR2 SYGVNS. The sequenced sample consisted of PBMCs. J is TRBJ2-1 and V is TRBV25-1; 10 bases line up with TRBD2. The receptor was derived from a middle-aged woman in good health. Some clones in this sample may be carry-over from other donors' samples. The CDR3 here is CATQTPIAGGLREQFF. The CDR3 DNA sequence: TGTGCCACCCAGACCCCCATAGCGGGAGGACTGAGGGAGCAGTTCTTC. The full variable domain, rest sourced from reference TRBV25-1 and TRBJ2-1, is EADIYQTPRYLVIGTGKKITLECSQTMGHDKMYWYQQDPGMELHLIHYSYGVNSTEKGDLSSESTVSRIRTEHFPLTLESARPSHTSQYLCATQTPIAGGLREQFFGPGTRLTVL.